These 26 T cell receptor beta chains originate from one sample sequenced in a study of blood T cell repertoires in COVID-19. Profiling relied on immunoSEQ multiplex PCR, and the TCRdb table lists in-frame clones only, not all of them. This sample has roughly 67,000 clones, with around 89% found just once. Sequences were obtained from peripheral blood. These receptors were taken from a woman aged 60 to 75 with acute or convalescent COVID-19.

This chain connects TRBV28 to TRBJ1-5; D unclear. Germline V gene data show CDR1 as MDHEN and CDR2 as SYDVKM. Deletions cut 7 bases from V and 0 bases from J, with 13 bases between. The CDR3 loop spans 15 amino acids. CDR3 DNA: TGTGCCAGCAATATGGCAGGCTATAGCAATCAGCCCCAGCATTTT. Encoded protein: CASNMAGYSNQPQHF.

This clone turned up a few times. The chain links TRBV14 to TRBJ2-7; no firm D call. Trimming took 0 bases from V and 0 from J, leaving 9 bases between them. Germline-derived CDR1 and CDR2 are SGHDN and FVKESK. This CDR3 contains 15 residues. The chain's CDR3 is CASSQDLALSYEQYV. The CDR3 nucleotides are TGTGCCAGCAGCCAAGATTTAGCTCTCTCCTACGAGCAGTACGTC.

The chain uses TRBV12-2 and TRBJ1-1. TRBV12-2 is termed a pseudogene. The length of the CDR3 is 14 residues. CDR3 in DNA: TGTGCAAGTCGCTTAGGGGGAGAGGGCACTGAAGCTTTCTTT. It yields the protein CASRLGGEGTEAFF.

The chain carries TRBV15 and TRBJ2-4, with 7 bases matching TRBD1. CDR1 and CDR2 from the germline V gene are LNHNV and YYDKDF (reference sequence). Unmatched junction bases numbered 8, after V lost 3 bases and J lost 9 bases. The CDR3 loop spans 14 amino acids. The CDR3 DNA is TGTGCCACCAGCAGGACAGGGTCCCAAAGCATTCAGTACTTC. Translating it yields CATSRTGSQSIQYF.

The chain recombines TRBV29-1 with TRBJ2-6; the D gene is possibly TRBD1 (7 bases). Germline V gene lookup returns CDR1 SQVTM and CDR2 ANQGSEA. CDR3 length equals 14 residues. Trimming left V 7 bases short and J 4 bases short, with 14 bases between. The DNA of the CDR3 is TGCAGCGCGGAGGGGGCTGGAGGGGCCAACGTCCTGACTTTC. This sequence encodes CSAEGAGGANVLTF.

V usage is TRBV23-1 and J usage is TRBJ1-6; D may be TRBD1 (5 bases). TRBV23-1 is flagged as an ORF with uncertain function. CDR3 length equals 19 residues. The ends were cut back, 9 bases at V and 0 bases at J, with 24 bases in the middle. CDR3: CARVYMGPHPISYNSPLHF. As DNA, the CDR3 is TGCGCCAGGGTCTATATGGGGCCTCACCCCATCTCCTATAATTCACCCCTCCACTTT.

This chain uses TRBV15 with TRBJ1-2, with D hard to call. Germline assignment: CDR1 LNHNV and CDR2 YYDKDF (reference sequence). The CDR3 has 14 residues. The V gene lost 0 bases and the J gene lost 5 bases, with 10 bases spanning the gap. The CDR3 sequence is CATSRDVAGYGYTF. As DNA, the CDR3 is TGTGCCACCAGCAGAGATGTCGCAGGATATGGCTACACCTTC.

V is TRBV19 and J is TRBJ1-2; no clear D gene. The germline V and J ends were trimmed by 6 bases and 5 bases, with 13 bases remaining between them. The V gene's germline CDR1 is LNHDA and CDR2 SQIVND (reference sequence). The CDR3 extends over 13 amino acids. CDR3 protein: CASSPTKYYGYTF. CDR3 DNA: TGTGCCAGTAGCCCGACAAAATATTATGGCTACACCTTC.

The chain carries TRBV11-2 and TRBJ1-6; TRBD1 matches at 7 bases. The CDR3 is 16 amino acids. V lost 8 bases, J lost 4 bases, and 11 bases stayed unmatched. Germline V gives CDR1 SGHAT, CDR2 FQNNGV. CDR3 bases: TGTGCCAGCGTCCGCACAGGGGCCGAATATAATTCACCCCTCCACTTT. Amino acid sequence: CASVRTGAEYNSPLHF.

The chain combines TRBV27 with TRBJ2-1; 7 bases are a match to TRBD2. Germline lookup yields CDR1 MNHEY and CDR2 SMNVEV (reference sequence). The CDR3 contains 15 residues. Germline trimming cut 1 base from V and 3 bases from J; bases unmatched to any gene: 3. The CDR3 region is CASSLFGGSYNEQFF. The CDR3 DNA reads TGTGCCAGCAGTTTATTCGGCGGGAGCTACAATGAGCAGTTCTTC.

The V call is TRBV10-3, the J call TRBJ1-3; D uncertain. CDR3 size: 13 residues. Per germline, CDR1 ENHRY and CDR2 SYGVKD. The V and J ends lost 4 bases and 0 bases respectively, with 4 bases between them. CDR3 DNA sequence: TGTGCCATCAGTGCCGGCTCTGGAAACACCATATATTTT. Amino acid sequence: CAISAGSGNTIYF.

This clone was observed a few times. The chain uses TRBV18 and TRBJ1-3; no firm D call. Germline V lookup: CDR1 KGHSH, CDR2 LQKENI. V was trimmed by 3 bases and J by 0 bases, leaving 12 bases between them. The CDR3 is 16 amino acids. This chain's CDR3 is CASSPPNSLSGNTIYF. In nucleotides, the CDR3 is TGTGCCAGCTCACCCCCGAACAGTCTCTCTGGAAACACCATATATTTT.

The gene calls are TRBV11-2 and TRBJ1-1; TRBD1 aligns across 9 bases. Per the germline V gene, CDR1 is SGHAT and CDR2 is FQNNGV. There are 13 residues in the CDR3. After removal of 5 bases from V and 4 bases from J, the junction contained 2 bases not matched to a gene. CDR3 DNA: TGTGCCAGCAGCCCGACAGGGGGCACTGAAGCTTTCTTT. Its translation is CASSPTGGTEAFF.

This clone appeared a few times. As DNA, the CDR3 is TGTGCCAGCAGTAAGGGGGGCAATCAGCCCCAGCATTTT. This sequence encodes CASSKGGNQPQHF. The chain uses TRBV28 and TRBJ1-5, with a tentative D call TRBD1 (6 bases). The germline gives CDR1 MDHEN, CDR2 SYDVKM. Trimming took 5 bases from V and 2 from J, leaving 7 bases between them. The CDR3 is 13 residues long.

The V call is TRBV11-2, the J call TRBJ1-2; D is ambiguous. The CDR3 extends over 15 amino acids. The germline V gene has CDR1 SGHAT and CDR2 FQNNGV. The ends were cut back, 1 base at V and 3 bases at J, with 12 bases in the middle. CDR3 amino acids: CASSLGRVSYYGYTF. The CDR3 DNA follows: TGTGCCAGCAGCTTAGGTCGCGTGAGCTACTATGGCTACACCTTC. The full variable domain, with the rest looked up from reference TRBV11-2 and TRBJ1-2, is EAGVAQSPRYKIIEKRQSVAFWCNPISGHATLYWYQQILGQGPKLLIQFQNNGVVDDSQLPKDRFSAERLKGVDSTLKIQPAKLEDSAVYLCASSLGRVSYYGYTFGSGTRLTVV.

V gene TRBV3-1 (or the pseudogene TRBV3-2) combines with J gene TRBJ1-2, with 11 positions matching TRBD1. This CDR3 contains 15 residues. The V gene end was trimmed by 4 bases and the J gene end by 6 bases; junction bases not matched to a gene: 7. Germline assignment: CDR1 LGHDT and CDR2 YNNKEL (reference sequence). The CDR3 DNA sequence: TGTGCCAGCAGCCGGGGACAGGGGGTGGAAAATGGCTACACCTTC. The encoded protein is CASSRGQGVENGYTF.

This sequence joins TRBV23-1 and TRBJ2-1, with 7 positions matching TRBD2. TRBV23-1 is an open reading frame whose function is uncertain. This CDR3 region has 16 residues. V gave up 2 bases and J gave up 5 bases; unmatched junction bases: 9. The CDR3 protein is CASSQDSRGGHNEQFF. The DNA for the CDR3 is TGCGCCAGCAGTCAAGACTCCCGGGGAGGGCACAATGAGCAGTTCTTC.

This clone was counted only a few times. This rearrangement joins TRBV4-1 to TRBJ2-1, with a weak D call TRBD2 (6 bases). V was cut by 4 bases and J by 2 bases, with 15 bases left in between. Germline values: CDR1 MGHRA, CDR2 YSYEKL. The CDR3 consists of 16 residues. Here the CDR3 reads CASSPPLTGAYNEQFF. DNA of the CDR3: TGCGCCAGCAGCCCTCCCTTGACGGGGGCCTACAATGAGCAGTTCTTC.

V is TRBV10-3 and J is TRBJ2-2; TRBD1 agrees at 7 bases. Germline V gene data show CDR1 as ENHRY and CDR2 as SYGVKD. This CDR3 is 15 amino acids long. The ends lost 4 bases at V and 1 base at J; junction bases unmatched: 3. CDR3 in DNA: TGTGCCATCAGTGTGAACAGGGGGAACACCGGGGAGCTGTTTTTT. Residues: CAISVNRGNTGELFF.

The chain is built from TRBV27 and TRBJ1-4, with D perhaps TRBD1 (6 bases). CDR1 and CDR2 (germline): MNHEY, SMNVEV (reference sequence). This CDR3 spans 15 amino acids. The V end was cut by 3 bases, the J end by 0 bases, with 8 bases between. As DNA, the CDR3 is TGTGCCAGCAGTTTTCAGGGGTCAACTAATGAAAAACTGTTTTTT. Its translation is CASSFQGSTNEKLFF.

The rearrangement links TRBV29-1 to TRBJ1-4; tentative D call: TRBD1 (6 bases). The V gene's germline CDR1 is SQVTM and CDR2 ANQGSEA. Trimming shortened V by 6 bases and J by 8 bases, and 22 bases separated the two germline ends. CDR3 length: 15 amino acids. The CDR3 nucleotides read TGCAGCGTCCTAAGTCCGCTGGGGGGGCGGGAAAAACTGTTTTTT. This sequence encodes CSVLSPLGGREKLFF.

The CDR3 nucleotides read TGTGCCAGCTCACCACTAGGGAGCCCCCGGGGAAACACCATATATTTT. Its protein product is CASSPLGSPRGNTIYF. The V gene is TRBV18, the J gene TRBJ1-3; no clear D. The CDR3 is 16 residues long. V shed 1 base and J shed 4 bases, with 14 bases lying between them. Germline V gene lookup returns CDR1 KGHSH and CDR2 LQKENI.

The chain recombines TRBV12-3 or TRBV12-4 with TRBJ1-1; D is perhaps TRBD1 (6 bases). V gave up 5 bases and J gave up 6 bases, with 10 bases separating them. The CDR3 extends over 12 amino acids. CDR3 loop: CASSPQGAEAFF. CDR3 sequence (DNA): TGTGCCAGCAGTCCACAGGGAGCTGAAGCTTTCTTT.

V usage is TRBV28 and J usage is TRBJ2-1; 13 nucleotides align to TRBD2. Looked up from germline, CDR1 is MDHEN and CDR2 is SYDVKM. The V gene end was trimmed by 8 bases and the J gene end by 5 bases; junction bases not matched to a gene: 3. This CDR3 spans 14 amino acids. In nucleotides, the CDR3 is TGTGCCAGCCAACTAGCGGGGGGGCACAATGAGCAGTTCTTC. This codes for CASQLAGGHNEQFF.

This chain connects TRBV19 to TRBJ1-5; D may be TRBD1 (5 bases). Germline V gives CDR1 LNHDA, CDR2 SQIVND (reference sequence). The germline V and J ends were trimmed by 1 base and 7 bases, with 14 bases remaining between them. The CDR3 has 15 residues. The CDR3 protein is CASSIVGQGGQPQHF. The DNA for the CDR3 is TGTGCCAGTAGTATAGTAGGGCAGGGTGGCCAGCCCCAGCATTTT.

The V gene is TRBV19, the J gene TRBJ2-1; TRBD1 matches at 9 bases. V lost 3 bases and J lost 6; bases outside the gene matches: 12. Germline V gene lookup returns CDR1 LNHDA and CDR2 SQIVND (reference sequence). This CDR3 contains 17 residues. The CDR3 region is CASSILLPTGGINEQFF. As DNA, the CDR3 is TGTGCCAGTAGTATTTTGCTCCCGACAGGGGGAATCAATGAGCAGTTCTTC. Variable domain in full (rest from reference TRBV19 and TRBJ2-1): DGGITQSPKYLFRKEGQNVTLSCEQNLNHDAMYWYRQDPGQGLRLIYYSQIVNDFQKGDIAEGYSVSREKKESFPLTVTSAQKNPTAFYLCASSILLPTGGINEQFFGPGTRLTVL.